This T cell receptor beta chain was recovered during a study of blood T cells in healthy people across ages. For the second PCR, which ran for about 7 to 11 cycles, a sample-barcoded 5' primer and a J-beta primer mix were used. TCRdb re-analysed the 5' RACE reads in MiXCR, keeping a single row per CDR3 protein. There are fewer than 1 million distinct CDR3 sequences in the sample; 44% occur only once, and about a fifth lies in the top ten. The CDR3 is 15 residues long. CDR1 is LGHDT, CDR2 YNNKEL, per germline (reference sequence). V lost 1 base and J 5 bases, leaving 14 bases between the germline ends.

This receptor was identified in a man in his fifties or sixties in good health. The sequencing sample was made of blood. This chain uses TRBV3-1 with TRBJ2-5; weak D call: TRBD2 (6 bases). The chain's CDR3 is CASSQGGAGTETQYF. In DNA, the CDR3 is TGTGCCAGCAGCCAAGGCGGCGCAGGGACTGAGACCCAGTACTTC.